These T cell receptor beta chains were read from a single sample in a study of radiotherapy plus CTLA-4 blockade in lung cancer. Clones were sequenced by immunoSEQ multiplex PCR, and TCRdb holds only the in-frame ones, with some missing. The top ten clones hold approximately 2% of a sample with tens of thousands of clones, approximately 84% of them seen once. Specimen: peripheral blood, collected from a patient treated with radiotherapy plus ipilimumab. Source of these receptors: a human donor with non-small cell lung cancer who had a partial response to radiotherapy plus ipilimumab. The CDR3 runs from the conserved cysteine through the conserved F or W. The D gene is left open where the match is weak. Not every row has a clone size; where given, it reads once, few, many or a size class.

TRBV18	NA	TRBJ1-1	NA	CASSPPSVEGRGEAFF	TGTGCCAGCTCACCACCATCGGTCGAGGGGCGGGGTGAAGCTTTCTTT
TRBV4-1	NA	TRBJ1-2	TRBD1	CASSQGTGESYGYTF	TGCGCCAGCAGCCAGGGGACAGGGGAATCCTATGGCTACACCTTC
TRBV4-3	NA	TRBJ1-1	TRBD1	CASSQDPFAGTGGWDTEAFF	TGCGCCAGCAGCCAAGATCCTTTTGCCGGGACAGGGGGTTGGGACACTGAAGCTTTCTTT
TRBV2	NA	TRBJ2-6	NA	CASIQGPGANVLTF	TGTGCCAGTATACAGGGCCCTGGGGCCAACGTCCTGACTTTC
TRBV11-3	NA	TRBJ2-2	NA	CASSLGHYTGELFF	TGTGCCAGCAGCTTGGGACATTACACCGGGGAGCTGTTTTTT
TRBV30	NA	TRBJ1-4	TRBD1	CASSKGRTGGGRKLFF	TGTGCCTCCTCAAAGGGACGGACAGGGGGTGGGCGAAAACTGTTTTTT
TRBV18	NA	TRBJ1-2	NA	CASSPDSRDGYGYTF	TGTGCCAGCTCACCTGATTCCAGGGATGGGTATGGCTACACCTTC
TRBV7-9	NA	TRBJ2-1	TRBD2	CASSLVQGTSGRTNEQFF	TGTGCCAGCAGCTTAGTACAGGGGACTAGCGGGAGGACTAATGAGCAGTTCTTC
TRBV7-8	NA	TRBJ2-4	NA	CASSLAEGPRDF	TGTGCCAGCAGCTTAGCGGAGGGCCCAAGGGACTTC
TRBV5-5	NA	TRBJ1-2	NA	CASSSTGRQLPNYGYTF	TGTGCCAGCAGCTCAACAGGGCGTCAGCTCCCAAACTATGGCTACACCTTC
TRBV4-3	NA	TRBJ2-1	TRBD1	CASSQDGTGVHNEQFF	TGCGCCAGCAGCCAAGATGGGACAGGGGTACACAATGAGCAGTTCTTC
TRBV6-4	NA	TRBJ1-2	NA	CAKMGMDYGYTF	TGTGCCAAAATGGGCATGGACTATGGCTACACCTTC
TRBV28	NA	TRBJ1-2	NA	CASSYSRGYTF	TGTGCCAGCAGTTATTCCCGGGGCTACACCTTC
TRBV9	few	TRBJ1-2	NA	CASSVADAVYTF	TGTGCCAGCAGCGTAGCCGATGCGGTCTACACCTTC
TRBV2	NA	TRBJ2-1	TRBD2	CASSYLAGSFNEQFF	TGTGCCAGCAGTTATCTAGCGGGGTCTTTCAATGAGCAGTTCTTC
TRBV5-1	NA	TRBJ1-1	TRBD1	CASSIRQGANTEAFF	TGCGCCAGCAGCATCAGACAGGGGGCCAACACTGAAGCTTTCTTT
TRBV18	few	TRBJ1-3	NA	CASSRQMDKDSGNTIYF	TGTGCCAGCTCACGACAGATGGACAAAGACTCTGGAAACACCATATATTTT
TRBV28	NA	TRBJ1-4	TRBD1	CASGKTGVSNEKLFF	TGTGCCAGCGGGAAAACAGGGGTTTCTAATGAAAAACTGTTTTTT
TRBV28	NA	TRBJ2-1	NA	CASSLAGPAYNEQFF	TGTGCCAGCAGTTTGGCGGGGCCGGCGTACAATGAGCAGTTCTTC
TRBV5-1	NA	TRBJ2-3	NA	CASSRSLVDSRNTQYF	TGCGCCAGCAGCCGCTCCCTCGTAGACAGCCGTAATACGCAGTATTTT
TRBV4-1	NA	TRBJ1-1	TRBD1	CASSPWDRGILKNTEAFF	TGCGCCAGCAGCCCGTGGGACAGGGGGATACTTAAGAACACTGAAGCTTTCTTT
TRBV2	NA	TRBJ2-4	NA	CASSEFGSAKNIQYF	TGTGCCAGCAGTGAATTTGGTAGTGCCAAAAACATTCAGTACTTC
TRBV10-2	NA	TRBJ2-5	NA	CASSGVATAQETQYF	TGCGCCAGCAGTGGAGTCGCGACAGCTCAAGAGACCCAGTACTTC
TRBV14	NA	TRBJ1-3	NA	CASSQGRQAISGNTIYF	TGTGCCAGCAGCCAAGGAAGGCAGGCGATCTCTGGAAACACCATATATTTT
TRBV7-7	NA	TRBJ2-2	NA	CASSPAGMNTGELFF	TGTGCTAGCAGCCCCGCGGGGATGAACACCGGGGAGCTGTTTTTT
TRBV5-4	NA	TRBJ1-4	NA	CASSPGPNEKLFF	TGTGCCAGCAGCCCTGGGCCCAATGAAAAACTGTTTTTT
TRBV19	NA	TRBJ2-5	TRBD2	CASSASGFQETQYF	TGTGCCAGTAGTGCTAGCGGCTTCCAAGAGACCCAGTACTTC
TRBV10-1	NA	TRBJ2-2	NA	CASSGDKGQLPGELFF	TGCGCCAGCAGTGGAGACAAAGGACAGTTACCCGGGGAGCTGTTTTTT
TRBV7-6	NA	TRBJ2-1	TRBD2	CASSSGLVGDEQFF	TGTGCCAGCAGCTCCGGACTAGTTGGGGATGAGCAGTTCTTC
TRBV7-9	once	TRBJ2-5	TRBD1	CASSLKQGARETQYF	TGTGCCAGCAGCTTAAAACAGGGGGCGCGGGAGACCCAGTACTTC
TRBV5-1	NA	TRBJ1-1	TRBD1	CASSLQQGANTEAFF	TGCGCCAGCAGCCTTCAACAGGGGGCGAACACTGAAGCTTTCTTT
TRBV7-9	NA	TRBJ2-2	NA	CASSPRVMDTGELFF	TGTGCCAGCAGCCCGCGGGTTATGGACACCGGGGAGCTGTTTTTT
TRBV2	NA	TRBJ1-6	TRBD1	CASSGGQVNSPLHF	TGTGCCAGCAGTGGGGGACAGGTTAATTCACCCCTCCACTTT
TRBV28	NA	TRBJ1-1	TRBD1	CASSLIGQGARAFF	TGTGCCAGCAGTTTAATCGGACAGGGGGCCAGAGCTTTCTTT
TRBV25-1	NA	TRBJ2-3	TRBD2	CASSVSGSYTDTQYF	TGTGCCAGCAGTGTGAGCGGGAGTTACACAGATACGCAGTATTTT
TRBV4-1	NA	TRBJ2-1	NA	CASSQSSVELYNEQFF	TGCGCCAGCAGCCAGAGTAGCGTCGAGCTATACAATGAGCAGTTCTTC
TRBV7-9	NA	TRBJ2-7	NA	CASSLDYLQTDEQYF	TGTGCCAGCAGCTTGGACTACCTCCAAACCGACGAGCAGTACTTC
TRBV5-5	NA	TRBJ1-2	TRBD1	CASSLEGARGYTF	TGTGCCAGCAGCTTGGAGGGGGCTAGGGGCTACACCTTC
TRBV2	NA	TRBJ2-4	NA	CASSEVSGLSNIQYF	TGTGCCAGCAGTGAAGTATCCGGGTTGTCAAACATTCAGTACTTC
TRBV28	NA	TRBJ2-1	NA	CASSSTNNEQFF	TGTGCCAGCAGTTCAACTAACAATGAGCAGTTCTTC
TRBV5-1	NA	TRBJ1-4	TRBD1	CASSSGTVNEKLFF	TGCGCCAGCAGCTCTGGGACAGTTAATGAAAAACTGTTTTTT
TRBV10-2	NA	TRBJ2-5	TRBD2	CASSGLAGGSGETQYF	TGCGCCAGCAGCGGACTAGCGGGAGGGTCCGGAGAGACCCAGTACTTC
TRBV7-9	NA	TRBJ2-3	TRBD1	CASSTLRDRNTDTQYF	TGTGCCAGCAGCACCCTCCGGGACAGAAACACAGATACGCAGTATTTT
TRBV11-2	once	TRBJ2-2	TRBD1	CASSYSTGSNTGELFF	TGTGCCAGCAGCTATTCGACAGGGTCGAACACCGGGGAGCTGTTTTTT
TRBV9	NA	TRBJ1-3	NA	CASSVEGGGSGNTIYF	TGTGCCAGCAGCGTAGAGGGGGGGGGCTCTGGAAACACCATATATTTT